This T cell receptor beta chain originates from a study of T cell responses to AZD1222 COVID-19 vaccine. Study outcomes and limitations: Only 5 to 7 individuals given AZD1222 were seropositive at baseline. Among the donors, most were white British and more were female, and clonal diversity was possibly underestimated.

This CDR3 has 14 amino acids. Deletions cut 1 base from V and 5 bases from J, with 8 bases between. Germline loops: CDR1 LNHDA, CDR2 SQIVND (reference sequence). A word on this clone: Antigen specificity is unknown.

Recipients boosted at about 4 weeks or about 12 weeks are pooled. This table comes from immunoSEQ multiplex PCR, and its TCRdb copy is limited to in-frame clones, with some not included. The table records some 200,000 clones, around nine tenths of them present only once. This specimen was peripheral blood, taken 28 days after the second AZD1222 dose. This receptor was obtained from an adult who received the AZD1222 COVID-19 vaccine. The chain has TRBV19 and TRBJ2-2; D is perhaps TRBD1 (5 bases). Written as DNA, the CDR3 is TGTGCCAGTAGTATAGTCAGGGTAACCGGGGAGCTGTTTTTT. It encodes CASSIVRVTGELFF.